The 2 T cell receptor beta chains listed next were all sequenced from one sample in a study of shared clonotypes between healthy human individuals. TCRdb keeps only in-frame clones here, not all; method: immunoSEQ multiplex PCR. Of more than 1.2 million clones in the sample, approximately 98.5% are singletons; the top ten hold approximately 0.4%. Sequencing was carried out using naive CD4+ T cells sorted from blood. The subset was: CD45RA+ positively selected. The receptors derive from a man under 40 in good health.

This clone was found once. The CDR3 region has the DNA TGTGCCAGCAGGCGTACAGCAGACCAAGAGACCCAGTACTTC. It encodes CASRRTADQETQYF. The chain joins TRBV6-5 to TRBJ2-5; D uncertain. The V end was cut by 6 bases, the J end by 0 bases, with 11 bases between. CDR1 is MNHEY and CDR2 is SVGAGI in the germline V gene. The CDR3 contains 14 residues.

CDR3 region: CAWEGGRNIQYF. As DNA, the CDR3 is TGTGCCTGGGAGGGCGGGAGGAACATTCAGTACTTC. The chain employs TRBV19 and TRBJ2-4; 8 bases match TRBD2. Germline lookup yields CDR1 LNHDA and CDR2 SQIVND (reference sequence). Trimming removed 11 bases from V and 7 bases from J; junction bases left unmatched: 7. The CDR3 consists of 12 residues.